A selection of T cell receptor beta chains follows, all from one sample in a study of blood T cells in healthy people across ages. TCRdb passed the 5' RACE reads through MiXCR, listing each CDR3 protein once. The sample records over 700,000 distinct CDR3 sequences, 40% to 65% being singletons. Source material: blood. The receptor source for this set is a man aged 80 or over in good health. The CDR3 runs from the conserved cysteine through the conserved F or W. Fields, in order: clone size, V gene, J gene, D gene, CDR3 DNA, CDR3 protein. The D gene is left open where the match is weak. The size field is filled for only some rows; it gives once, few, many or a size class.

size: .
V: TRBV24-1
J: TRBJ2-7
D: .
DNA: TGTGCCACCAGTCCCAATGGTTACGAGCAGTACTTC
CDR3: CATSPNGYEQYF

size: few
V: TRBV29-1
J: TRBJ1-2
D: .
DNA: TGCAGCGGAGGGAACCTTAACTATGGCTACACCTTC
CDR3: CSGGNLNYGYTF

size: .
V: TRBV7-2
J: TRBJ2-3
D: .
DNA: TGTGCCACGGGGGATAGCACAGATACGCAGTATTTT
CDR3: CATGDSTDTQYF

size: .
V: TRBV20-1
J: TRBJ2-1
D: TRBD2
DNA: TGCAGTGCCCCACCGCCGGGGGGGAATGAGCAGTTCTTC
CDR3: CSAPPPGGNEQFF

size: few
V: TRBV12-3/TRBV12-4
J: TRBJ2-6
D: .
DNA: TGTGCCAGCCTAGTCTCTGGGGCCAACGTCCTGACTTTC
CDR3: CASLVSGANVLTF

size: .
V: TRBV15
J: TRBJ2-7
D: .
DNA: TGTGCCACCAGCGGAGGACGGGGACTCTACGAGCAGTACTTC
CDR3: CATSGGRGLYEQYF

size: .
V: TRBV29-1
J: TRBJ2-2
D: .
DNA: TGCAGCGCCAATGAGGGCCCTGCGAACACCGGGGAGCTGTTTTTT
CDR3: CSANEGPANTGELFF

size: .
V: TRBV12-3/TRBV12-4
J: TRBJ2-7
D: .
DNA: TGTGCCAGCAGTTTAGCCCAAGGGGCGGCCTACGAGCAGTACTTC
CDR3: CASSLAQGAAYEQYF

size: .
V: TRBV2
J: TRBJ2-5
D: TRBD2
DNA: TGTGCCAGCGACGCGGCGGGAGAAGAGACCCAGTACTTC
CDR3: CASDAAGEETQYF

size: .
V: TRBV20-1
J: TRBJ2-4
D: TRBD2
DNA: TGCAGTGTTAGGACTAGCGGAGCTACGAAAAACATTCAGTACTTC
CDR3: CSVRTSGATKNIQYF

size: few
V: TRBV7-9
J: TRBJ1-1
D: TRBD1
DNA: TGTGCCAGCAGCTCGACAGGGATCGAAGCTTTCTTT
CDR3: CASSSTGIEAFF

size: .
V: TRBV27
J: TRBJ1-5
D: .
DNA: TGTGCCAGCAGTTCCCCGGGACTGAATCAGCCCCAGCATTTT
CDR3: CASSSPGLNQPQHF

size: .
V: TRBV29-1
J: TRBJ2-7
D: .
DNA: TGCAGCGTAGGGAATTACGAGCAGTACTTC
CDR3: CSVGNYEQYF

size: .
V: TRBV7-9
J: TRBJ2-2
D: .
DNA: TGTGCCAGCAGCTCCCGAGGGAACACCGGGGAGCTGTTTTTT
CDR3: CASSSRGNTGELFF

size: few
V: TRBV6-6
J: TRBJ1-2
D: .
DNA: TGTGCCAGCAGCCCGGGGGCTGGCTACACCTTC
CDR3: CASSPGAGYTF